A single sample is the source of the 19 T cell receptor beta chains below, sequenced in a study of regulatory T cells in long-lasting Graves disease. Described time point: persistent/refractory GD, antithyroid drugs over 5 years with positive TRAb. The TCR library was made from RNA extracted from PBMCs. Relying on iRepertoire HTBI primers and Arm-PCR of CDR3 regions, the team built TCR beta libraries. MiXCR was run by TCRdb on the multiplex PCR reads, yielding one entry per CDR3 protein. The top ten hold 29% of the sample, which has about 340,000 distinct CDR3 sequences, roughly 21% seen once. The sample here was peripheral blood mononuclear cells (PBMCs), taken when the disease was refractory, from a patient treated with antithyroid drugs. The origin of the receptors is a female donor with Graves disease.

This clonotype was counted only a few times. The rearrangement links TRBV19 to TRBJ1-3, with D possibly matching TRBD1 (5 bases). The V end was cut by 0 bases, the J end by 4 bases, with 16 bases between. Looked up from germline, CDR1 is LNHDA and CDR2 is SQIVND (reference sequence). The CDR3 loop spans 17 amino acids. The CDR3 region is CASSIDSWGRSGNTIYF. Written as DNA, the CDR3 is TGTGCCAGTAGTATAGATAGCTGGGGGAGATCGGGAAACACCATATATTTT.

This clonotype came up a few times. V gene TRBV2 combines with J gene TRBJ2-4; D is tentatively TRBD1 or TRBD2 (5 bases each). The germline gives CDR1 SNHLY, CDR2 FYNNEI. CDR3 length equals 14 residues. V lost 2 bases and J lost 1, with 6 bases in between. Written as DNA, the CDR3 is TGTGCCAGCAGTGAATGGGGGGCCAAAAACATTCAGTACTTC. Its translation is CASSEWGAKNIQYF.

Concerning this clonotype: With a much larger clone just one base away, this may be a read error. The CDR3 reads CAGSFGGLPYEQYF. DNA for the CDR3: TGTGCCGGCAGCTTCGGCGGGTTGCCCTACGAGCAGTACTTC. The chain combines TRBV7-2 with TRBJ2-7; a possible D gene is TRBD2 (5 bases). Germline V gives CDR1 SGHTA, CDR2 FQGNSA. The CDR3 length is 14 residues.

The table lists this clonotype with a few counts. DNA for the CDR3: TGTGCCAGCAGGCCTTTACCCTCTGGAAACACCATATATTTT. It specifies CASRPLPSGNTIYF. The chain employs TRBV12-3 or TRBV12-4 and TRBJ1-3; no clear D. The CDR3 is 14 residues long. The ends were cut back, 6 bases at V and 0 bases at J, with 9 bases in the middle.

CDR3 protein: CASTPRRGLTGELFF. CDR3 in DNA: TGTGCCAGCACCCCCAGGAGAGGGTTAACCGGGGAGCTGTTTTTT. V and J are TRBV12-3 or TRBV12-4 and TRBJ2-2; D might be TRBD2 (5 bases). Trimming took off 7 bases at V and 5 bases at J, with 17 bases between the two ends. The CDR3 has 15 residues.

This clonotype was observed at least ten times. The V and J genes are TRBV2 and TRBJ2-5; D ambiguous. The CDR3 runs 13 residues. V was clipped by 8 bases and J by 2 bases, with 12 bases between them. Germline CDR1 and CDR2: SNHLY and FYNNEI. The CDR3 spells CASSPPGQETQYF. CDR3 sequence (DNA): TGTGCCAGCTCACCCCCCGGACAAGAGACCCAGTACTTC.

This clonotype was seen many times. The rearrangement links TRBV18 to TRBJ2-5; TRBD1 matches 9 bases. The CDR3 contains 12 residues. Unmatched junction bases numbered 2, after V lost 8 bases and J lost 4 bases. Germline assignment: CDR1 KGHSH and CDR2 LQKENI. CDR3 protein: CASKDRGETQYF. CDR3 DNA: TGTGCCAGCAAGGACAGGGGAGAGACCCAGTACTTC.

Many counts were recorded for this clonotype. In nucleotides, the CDR3 is TGTGCCTGGGATGGACAGTCTGGAGAGCAGTACTTC. Residues: CAWDGQSGEQYF. This chain uses TRBV30 with TRBJ2-7, with a possible D match to TRBD1 (6 bases). The CDR3 has 12 amino acids. V was trimmed by 5 bases and J by 7 bases, leaving 15 bases between them. Germline-derived CDR1 and CDR2 are GTSNPN and SVGIG (reference sequence). Full variable domain (outside the CDR3, taken from reference TRBV30 and TRBJ2-7): SQTIHQWPATLVQPVGSPLSLECTVEGTSNPNLYWYRQAAGRGLQLLFYSVGIGQISSEVPQNLSASRPQDRQFILSSKKLLLSDSGFYLCAWDGQSGEQYFGPGTRLTVT.

The CDR3 reads CASRKRTLNEKLFF. CDR3 nucleotides: TGTGCCAGCAGAAAGAGGACCCTAAATGAAAAACTGTTTTTT. J is TRBJ1-4 and V is TRBV6-1; no clear D. Germline lookup yields CDR1 MNHNS and CDR2 SASEGT. There are 14 residues in the CDR3. Trimming took 6 bases from V and 5 from J, leaving 13 bases between them.

This clonotype has a count of ten or more. V usage is TRBV11-2 and J usage is TRBJ2-7, with a possible D match to TRBD1 (5 bases). This CDR3 is 14 amino acids long. V was cut by 4 bases and J by 3 bases, with 13 bases left in between. Germline V gene sequence: CDR1 SGHAT, CDR2 FQNNGV. The CDR3 sequence: CASSWQGFVYEQYF. For the CDR3, the DNA is TGTGCCAGCAGCTGGCAGGGTTTCGTCTACGAGCAGTACTTC.

Points on this clonotype: Possible read error: a much larger clone is one base away. Likely a read error: the CDR3 ends without its conserved phenylalanine or tryptophan. The chain combines TRBV12-3 or TRBV12-4 with TRBJ2-7; 8 nucleotides match TRBD1. The CDR3 is made up of 16 amino acids. The J segment lost 3 bases and the V segment lost 5 bases, leaving 12 bases of the junction unmatched. CDR3 residues: CASSTSPGQVFYEQYL. The CDR3 nucleotides read TGTGCCAGCAGTACCAGCCCGGGACAGGTCTTCTACGAGCAGTACCTC.

This clonotype was seen many times. The chain recombines TRBV2 with TRBJ2-5; D is unresolved. Deletions cut 6 bases from V and 0 bases from J, with 8 bases between. Germline assignment: CDR1 SNHLY and CDR2 FYNNEI. The CDR3 contains 13 residues. DNA for the CDR3: TGTGCCAGCAGGCTAGGGTACCAAGAGACCCAGTACTTC. As protein: CASRLGYQETQYF.

This clonotype was recorded a few times. This chain uses TRBV10-3 with TRBJ1-2; 10 nucleotides line up with TRBD1. There are 16 residues in the CDR3. Germline V gene lookup returns CDR1 ENHRY and CDR2 SYGVKD. V shed 2 bases and J 1 base; nucleotides not matched to a gene: 4. The CDR3 here is CAISEPGTGDNYGYTF. Written as DNA, the CDR3 is TGTGCCATCAGTGAGCCCGGGACAGGGGATAACTATGGCTACACCTTC.

This clonotype was seen ten or more times. The J gene is TRBJ2-7, the V gene TRBV11-2, with D possibly being TRBD1 or TRBD2 (5 bases each). CDR1 and CDR2 (germline): SGHAT, FQNNGV. Trimming shortened V by 7 bases and J by 0 bases, and 16 bases separated the two germline ends. This CDR3 comprises 15 residues. The CDR3 here is CASTPRGPSSYEQYF. CDR3 nucleotide sequence: TGTGCCAGCACCCCTCGGGGCCCGAGCTCCTACGAGCAGTACTTC.

The chain links TRBV12-5 to TRBJ2-1, with 9 bases fitting TRBD2. Germline V gene data show CDR1 as LGHNT and CDR2 as FRNRAP. CDR3 size: 17 residues. Trimming removed 2 bases from V and 7 bases from J; junction bases left unmatched: 12. CDR3 loop: CASGLRYSGGLLNEQFF. The DNA for the CDR3 is TGTGCTAGTGGTTTGAGGTATAGCGGGGGATTGTTGAATGAGCAGTTCTTC.

This clonotype has just a few counts. The rearrangement links TRBV5-1 to TRBJ2-7; D tentatively fits TRBD1 or TRBD2 (5 bases each). Trimming pared 0 bases from V and 2 bases from J, leaving 18 bases between. The germline V gene encodes CDR1 SGHRS and CDR2 YFSETQ. The CDR3 has 17 residues. For the CDR3, the DNA is TGCGCCAGCAGCTTGGGAGGGTGGGGGAAATCAACCTACGAGCAGTACTTC. Translation gives CASSLGGWGKSTYEQYF.

In its sample, this clonotype was seen a few times. The chain has TRBV3-1 and TRBJ1-4; no definite D call. CDR3 length: 16 amino acids. Trimming cost V 0 bases and J 8 bases, with 16 bases left between them. CDR1 is LGHDT and CDR2 is YNNKEL in the germline V gene (reference sequence). The CDR3 region has the DNA TGTGCCAGCAGCCAAGATCAAGGCTCCCCTAGGGAAAAACTGTTTTTT. It yields the protein CASSQDQGSPREKLFF.

This clonotype was seen only a few times. The chain links TRBV12-3 or TRBV12-4 to TRBJ1-1, with D uncertain. The CDR3 has 14 residues. V was pared by 0 bases and J by 0 bases, with 5 bases between. CDR3 residues: CASSLAHVNTEAFF. In DNA form, the CDR3 reads TGTGCCAGCAGTTTAGCACATGTGAACACTGAAGCTTTCTTT.

This chain links TRBV4-2 with TRBJ2-7; the D is unclear. CDR1 is LGHNA, CDR2 YNFKEQ, per germline. V lost 2 bases and J 5 bases, leaving 4 bases between the germline ends. This CDR3 spans 11 amino acids. The chain's CDR3 is CASSQLDEQYF. CDR3 nucleotides: TGTGCCAGCAGCCAACTCGACGAGCAGTACTTC.